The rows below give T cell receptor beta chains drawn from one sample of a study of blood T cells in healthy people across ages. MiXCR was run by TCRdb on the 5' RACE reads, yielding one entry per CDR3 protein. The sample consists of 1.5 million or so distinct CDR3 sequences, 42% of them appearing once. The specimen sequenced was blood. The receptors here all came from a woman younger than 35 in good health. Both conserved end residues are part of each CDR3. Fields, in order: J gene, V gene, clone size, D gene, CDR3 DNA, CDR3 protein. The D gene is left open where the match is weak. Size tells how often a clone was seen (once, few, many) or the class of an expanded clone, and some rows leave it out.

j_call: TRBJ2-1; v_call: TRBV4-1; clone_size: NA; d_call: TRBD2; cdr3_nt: TGCGCCAGCAGCCAATCATATTTGGGACTAGCGGGAGTGAATGAGCAGTTCTTC; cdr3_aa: CASSQSYLGLAGVNEQFF
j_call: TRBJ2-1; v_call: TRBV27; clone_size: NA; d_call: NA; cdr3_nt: TGTGCCAGCAGTTGGGGGACGTACAATGAGCAGTTCTTC; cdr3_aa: CASSWGTYNEQFF
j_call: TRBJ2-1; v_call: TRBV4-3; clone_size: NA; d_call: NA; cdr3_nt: TGCGCCAGCAGCCAAGAAGGTGTTGATGAGCAGTTCTTC; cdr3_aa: CASSQEGVDEQFF
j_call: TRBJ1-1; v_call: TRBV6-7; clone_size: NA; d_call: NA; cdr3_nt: TGTGCCGGCTGTAGGGCCAAATGGGCCACTGAAGCTTTCTTT; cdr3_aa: CAGCRAKWATEAFF
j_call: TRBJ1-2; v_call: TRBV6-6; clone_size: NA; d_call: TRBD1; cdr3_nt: TGTGCCAGCAGACACGACAGGGCGAATGGCTACACCTTC; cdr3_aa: CASRHDRANGYTF
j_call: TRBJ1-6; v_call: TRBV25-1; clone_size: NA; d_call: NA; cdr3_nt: TGTGCCAGCAGTGAATTCGGACTCCAGAAGTCTTCACCCCTCCACTTT; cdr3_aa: CASSEFGLQKSSPLHF
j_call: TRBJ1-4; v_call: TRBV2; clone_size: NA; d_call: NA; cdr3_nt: TGTGCCAGCAGTAACCCGACAGCAACTAATGAAAAACTGTTTTTT; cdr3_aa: CASSNPTATNEKLFF
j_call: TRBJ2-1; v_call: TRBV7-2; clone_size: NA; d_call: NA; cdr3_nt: TGTGCCAGCAGCTTAGGGGTAGGGTCCAATGAGCAGTTCTTC; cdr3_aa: CASSLGVGSNEQFF
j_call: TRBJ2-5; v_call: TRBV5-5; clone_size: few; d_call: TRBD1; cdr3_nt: TGTGCCAGCAGCGGGACAGGGTGGCAGGAGCAGTACTTC; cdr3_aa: CASSGTGWQEQYF
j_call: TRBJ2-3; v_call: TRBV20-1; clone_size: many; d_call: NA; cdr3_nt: TGCAGTGCTAGCGGGACGGATACGCAGTATTTT; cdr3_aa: CSASGTDTQYF
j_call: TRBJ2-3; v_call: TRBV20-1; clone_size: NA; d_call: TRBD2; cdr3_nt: TGCAGTGCTAGCGGGGGGGCGGGTCAAACAGATACGCAGTATTTT; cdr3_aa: CSASGGAGQTDTQYF
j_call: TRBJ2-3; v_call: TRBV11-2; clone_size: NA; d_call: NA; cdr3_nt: TGTGCCTGCAGTGCCCTACCACGCACAGATACGCAGTATTTT; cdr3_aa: CACSALPRTDTQYF
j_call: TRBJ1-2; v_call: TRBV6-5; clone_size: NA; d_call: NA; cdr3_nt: TGTGCCGGCAGCTCCCGCGGACGGGACTATGGCTACACCTTC; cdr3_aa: CAGSSRGRDYGYTF
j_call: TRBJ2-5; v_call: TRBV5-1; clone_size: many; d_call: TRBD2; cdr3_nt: TGCGCCAGCAGCAGACTAGCGGGTCAAGAGACCCAGTACTTC; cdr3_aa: CASSRLAGQETQYF
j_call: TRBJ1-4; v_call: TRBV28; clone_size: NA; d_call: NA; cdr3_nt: TGTGCCAGCAGGGGGACATGGACTAATGAAAAACTGTTTTTT; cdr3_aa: CASRGTWTNEKLFF
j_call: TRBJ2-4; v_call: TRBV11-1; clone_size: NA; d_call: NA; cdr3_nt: TGTGCCAGCAGCCCCAAACATGGCTACTCCTACAATGAGCAGTACTTC; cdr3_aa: CASSPKHGYSYNEQYF
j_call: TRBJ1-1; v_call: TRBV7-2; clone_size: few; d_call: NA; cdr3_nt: TGTGCCAGCAGCTTAGAGGGTGGGGTAATAGGCACTGAAGCTTTCTTT; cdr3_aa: CASSLEGGVIGTEAFF
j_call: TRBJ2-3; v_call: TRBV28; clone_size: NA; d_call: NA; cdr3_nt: TGTGCCAGCAGTTCTATCGATTGGGGAAATACGCAGTATTTT; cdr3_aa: CASSSIDWGNTQYF
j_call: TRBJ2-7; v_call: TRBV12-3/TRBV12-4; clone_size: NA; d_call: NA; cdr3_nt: TGTGCCAGCAGTTTAAGCCGGGAGGGGGCGAAACACGAGCAGTACTTC; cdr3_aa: CASSLSREGAKHEQYF
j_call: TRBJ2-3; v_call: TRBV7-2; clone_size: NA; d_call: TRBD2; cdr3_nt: TGTGCCAGCAGCTTAGAAGGGACTAGCGGCCCAGATACGCAGTATTTT; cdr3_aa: CASSLEGTSGPDTQYF
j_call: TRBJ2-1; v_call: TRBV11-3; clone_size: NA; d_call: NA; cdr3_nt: TGTGCCAGCAGCTTAGATCAAGTGTACAATGAGCAGTTCTTC; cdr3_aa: CASSLDQVYNEQFF
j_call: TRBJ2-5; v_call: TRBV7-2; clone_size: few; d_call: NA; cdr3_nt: TGTGCCAGCAGCGGGCGGAGGGGCCAAGAGACCCAGTACTTC; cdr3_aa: CASSGRRGQETQYF
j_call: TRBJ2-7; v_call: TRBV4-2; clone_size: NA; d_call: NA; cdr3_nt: TGTGCCAGCAGCCAAGAAGGAACTAAATACGAGCAGTACTTC; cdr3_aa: CASSQEGTKYEQYF
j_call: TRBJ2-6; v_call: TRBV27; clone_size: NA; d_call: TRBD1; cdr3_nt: TGTGCCAGCAACGTCAGGGGGCCTTCTGGGGCCAACGTCCTGACTTTC; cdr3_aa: CASNVRGPSGANVLTF
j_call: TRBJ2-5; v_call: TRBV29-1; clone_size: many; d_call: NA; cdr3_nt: TGCAGCGTTCGAGGGGGCCAAGAGACCCAGTACTTC; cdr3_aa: CSVRGGQETQYF
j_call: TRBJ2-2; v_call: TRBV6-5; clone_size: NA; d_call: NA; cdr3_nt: TGTGCCAGCCTGGGCAGTTCTGCCGGGGAGCTGTTTTTT; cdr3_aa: CASLGSSAGELFF
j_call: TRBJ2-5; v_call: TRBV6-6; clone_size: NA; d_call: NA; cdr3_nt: TGTGCCAGCACCAATACGGACGTCCGATGGACCCAGTACTTC; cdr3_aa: CASTNTDVRWTQYF
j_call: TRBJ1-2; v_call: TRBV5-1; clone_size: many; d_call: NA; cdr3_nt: TGCGCCAGCAGCTTGGATGTAGGGGCTGGCTATGGCTACACCTTC; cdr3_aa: CASSLDVGAGYGYTF
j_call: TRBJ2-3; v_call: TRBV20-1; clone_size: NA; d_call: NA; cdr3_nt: TGCAGTGCTAAGACGGCGAACACAGATACGCAGTATTTT; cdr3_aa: CSAKTANTDTQYF
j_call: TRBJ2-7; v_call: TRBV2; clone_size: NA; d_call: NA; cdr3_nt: TGTGCCAGCAGTGATGGGCGGATCAATGAGCAGTACTTC; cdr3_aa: CASSDGRINEQYF
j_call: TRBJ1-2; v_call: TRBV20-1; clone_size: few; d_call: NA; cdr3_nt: TGCAGTGCTAGCCAAGCTCGGGGCTACACCTTC; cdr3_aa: CSASQARGYTF
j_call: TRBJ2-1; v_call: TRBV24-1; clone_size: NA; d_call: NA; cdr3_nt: TGTGCCATCAGTCTTGTCGGGACCCGGAACAAGAGGGACGAGCAGTTCTTC; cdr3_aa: CAISLVGTRNKRDEQFF
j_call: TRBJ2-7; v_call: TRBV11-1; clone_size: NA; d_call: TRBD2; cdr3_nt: TGTGCCAGCAGCCATACCTTCTACGGAGGCGAATTTAGCGGGAGGAAAAATGAGCAGTACTTC; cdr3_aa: CASSHTFYGGEFSGRKNEQYF
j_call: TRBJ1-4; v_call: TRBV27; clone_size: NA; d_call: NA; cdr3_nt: TGTGCCAGCAGTTTATTAACAGGGAGAGATGAAAAACTGTTTTTT; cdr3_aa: CASSLLTGRDEKLFF
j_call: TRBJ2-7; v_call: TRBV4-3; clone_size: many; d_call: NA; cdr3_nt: TGTGCCAGCAGCCAAGATTTAGTCTACGAGCAGTACTTC; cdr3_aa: CASSQDLVYEQYF
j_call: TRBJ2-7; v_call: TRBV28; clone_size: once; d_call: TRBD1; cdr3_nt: TGTGCCAGCAGTGCCGCCGGGACAGGGGACCACGAGCAGTACTTC; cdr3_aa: CASSAAGTGDHEQYF
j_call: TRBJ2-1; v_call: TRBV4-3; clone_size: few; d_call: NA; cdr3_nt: TGCGCCAGCAGCCAAGATTTGACGGCCTACAATGAGCAGTTCTTC; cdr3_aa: CASSQDLTAYNEQFF
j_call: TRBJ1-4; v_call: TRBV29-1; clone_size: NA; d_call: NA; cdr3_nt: TGCAGCGGTGCCATTCTTGAAAAACTGTTTTTT; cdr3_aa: CSGAILEKLFF
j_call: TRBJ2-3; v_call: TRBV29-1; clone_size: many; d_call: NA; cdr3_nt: TGCAGCCCGCTAGCCCTCACAGATACGCAGTATTTT; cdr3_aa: CSPLALTDTQYF
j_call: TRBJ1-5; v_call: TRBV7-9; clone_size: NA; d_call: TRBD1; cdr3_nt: TGTGCCAGCAGCCTCGGACAGGGGATTGATCAGCCCCAGCATTTT; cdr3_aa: CASSLGQGIDQPQHF
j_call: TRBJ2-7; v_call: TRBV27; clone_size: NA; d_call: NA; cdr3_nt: TGTGCCAGCAGTTTATCCCGATCGGGCAGGGCCTACGAGCAGTACTTC; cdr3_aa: CASSLSRSGRAYEQYF
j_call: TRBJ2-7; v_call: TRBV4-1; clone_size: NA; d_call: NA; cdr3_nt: TGCGCCAGCAGCCAAGTGTCTCAACGGGACGAGCAGTACTTC; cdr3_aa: CASSQVSQRDEQYF
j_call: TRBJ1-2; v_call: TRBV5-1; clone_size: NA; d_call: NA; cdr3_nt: TGCGCCAGCAGCTGGGTCGGCAGGGGCGACTATGGCTACACCTTC; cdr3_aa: CASSWVGRGDYGYTF
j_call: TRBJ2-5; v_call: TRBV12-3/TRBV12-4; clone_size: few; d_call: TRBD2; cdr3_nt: TGTGCCAGCACCAGAGCGGGAGCCCCGGGAGGGGAGACCCAGTACTTC; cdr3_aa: CASTRAGAPGGETQYF
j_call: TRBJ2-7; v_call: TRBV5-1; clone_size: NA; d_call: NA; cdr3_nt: TGCGCCAGCAGCTTGGAAAGGGAAATAGTAACCCACGAGCAGTACTTC; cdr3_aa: CASSLEREIVTHEQYF
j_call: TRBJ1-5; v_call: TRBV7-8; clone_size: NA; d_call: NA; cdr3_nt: TGTGCCAGCAGCCATGGAAGGGGGGTAATTAATCAGCCCCAGCATTTT; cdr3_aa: CASSHGRGVINQPQHF
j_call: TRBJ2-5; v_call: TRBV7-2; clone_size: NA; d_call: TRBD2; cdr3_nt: TGTGCCAGCAGCTTCTTTCTAGCGGAACAAGAGACCCAGTACTTC; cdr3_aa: CASSFFLAEQETQYF
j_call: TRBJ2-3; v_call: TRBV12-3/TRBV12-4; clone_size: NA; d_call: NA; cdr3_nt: TGTGCCAGCTCCTATATGTTCCCAGATACGCAGTATTTT; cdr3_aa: CASSYMFPDTQYF
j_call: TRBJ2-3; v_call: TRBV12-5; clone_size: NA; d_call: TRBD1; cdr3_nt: TGTGCTAGTGGTCCCCCAATTGGGACAGATTTCACAGATACGCAGTATTTT; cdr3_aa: CASGPPIGTDFTDTQYF
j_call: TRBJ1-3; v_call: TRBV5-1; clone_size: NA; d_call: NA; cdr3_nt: TGCGCCAGCAGCTCTTCCGGGGCGCCTGGAAACACCATATATTTT; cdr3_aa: CASSSSGAPGNTIYF
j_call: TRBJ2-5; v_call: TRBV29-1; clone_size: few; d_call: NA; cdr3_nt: TGCGGAACGGGGGCACCAACGTACCAAGAGACCCAGTACTTC; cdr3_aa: CGTGAPTYQETQYF
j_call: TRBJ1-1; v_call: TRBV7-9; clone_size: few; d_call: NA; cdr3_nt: TGTGCCAGCAGCTTAGAGCACAACACTGAAGCTTTCTTT; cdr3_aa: CASSLEHNTEAFF
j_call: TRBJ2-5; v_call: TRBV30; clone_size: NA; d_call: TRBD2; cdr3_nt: TGTGCCTGGAGTGTCCATCCCGGACTAGCGGGGGAGCAGTACTTC; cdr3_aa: CAWSVHPGLAGEQYF
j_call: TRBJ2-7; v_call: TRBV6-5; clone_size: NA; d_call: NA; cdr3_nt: TGTGCCAGCAGTTCCATAGGGACGCTGGAGGAGCAGTACTTC; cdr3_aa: CASSSIGTLEEQYF
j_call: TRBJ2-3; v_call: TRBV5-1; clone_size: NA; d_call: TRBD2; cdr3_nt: TGCGCCAGCGGCCCCCACGGGACTAGCGGGGGCAGCACAGATACGCAGTATTTT; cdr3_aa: CASGPHGTSGGSTDTQYF
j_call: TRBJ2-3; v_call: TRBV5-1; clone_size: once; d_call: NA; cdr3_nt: TGCGCCAGCAGCCCCGGGGGCGGGGAAGATACGCAGTATTTT; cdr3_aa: CASSPGGGEDTQYF